This is a list of T cell receptor beta chains from one sample in a study of T-cell memory formation after mild COVID-19. TCRdb re-called the 5' RACE reads with MiXCR, one entry per CDR3 protein. The profile shows approximately 500,000 distinct CDR3 sequences, approximately 25% of them singletons. The sequencing input was PBMCs or a T cell subset sorted from them (not recorded which). Every receptor here comes from an adult woman who had mild COVID-19 (a few samples of this study predate the infection). Cell type and time point are not known. Both conserved end residues are part of each CDR3. The D gene is left open where the match is weak. The size of a clone is reported for some rows only, either as once, few or many, or as a class for expanded clones.

abundance | j_gene | v_gene | d_gene | CDR3nt | CDR3aa
- | TRBJ2-7 | TRBV30 | - | TGTGCCTGGAGTGACTGGTTCTCCTACGAGCAGTACTTC | CAWSDWFSYEQYF
- | TRBJ2-5 | TRBV7-8 | - | TGTGCCAGCGGACTCAAGGGGGGGATCCCCCAGTACTTC | CASGLKGGIPQYF
few | TRBJ2-3 | TRBV4-2 | - | TGTGCCAGCAGCCAAGAGTTATCCCTTCTAAGCACAGATACGCAGTATTTT | CASSQELSLLSTDTQYF
- | TRBJ2-2 | TRBV7-9 | - | TGTGCCAGCTGGGCCGGGGAGCTGTTTTTT | CASWAGELFF
few | TRBJ2-5 | TRBV6-1 | TRBD2 | TGTGCCAGCAGTGAGGTGCTTGGGGAGGGGGAGACCCAGTACTTC | CASSEVLGEGETQYF
- | TRBJ2-5 | TRBV20-1 | TRBD2 | TGCAGTGCTAGACCTAGCGGGAAAGAGACCCAGTACTTC | CSARPSGKETQYF
few | TRBJ1-4 | TRBV6-5 | - | TGTGCCAGCAGTCCTGGACGGATTAATGAAAAACTGTTTTTT | CASSPGRINEKLFF
- | TRBJ1-2 | TRBV7-9 | TRBD1 | TGTGCCAGCAGCTTCCCGACAGGGGAAAGGCGGGACTATGGCTACACCTTC | CASSFPTGERRDYGYTF
- | TRBJ2-5 | TRBV24-1 | TRBD2 | TGTGCCACCCAGGGGACTAGCGGGGGCGCCCTCGCCACCCAGTACTTC | CATQGTSGGALATQYF
- | TRBJ2-5 | TRBV9 | TRBD1 | TGTGCCAGCAGCGTAGTAAGGGGACAGCGGCCCCAGTACTTC | CASSVVRGQRPQYF
- | TRBJ1-2 | TRBV9 | - | TGTGCCAGCAGCGGAGGGGAGGGGGGGAAGTTCCGTGGCTACACCTTC | CASSGGEGGKFRGYTF
- | TRBJ2-2 | TRBV9 | - | TGTGCCAGCAGCGTAGGTTCAGGGCAAACCGGGGAGCTGTTTTTT | CASSVGSGQTGELFF